The 9 T cell receptor beta chains below all came from one sample that was sequenced in a study of T-cell memory formation after mild COVID-19. One entry per CDR3 protein results from TCRdb running MiXCR on the 5' RACE reads. The profile shows some 260,000 distinct CDR3 sequences, 16% of them singletons. The specimen was PBMCs or a T cell subset sorted from them (not recorded which). These receptors originate from a man in his late teens or twenties who had mild COVID-19 (a few samples of this study predate the infection). Cell type and time point are not known.

V usage is TRBV6-6 and J usage is TRBJ1-1; TRBD1 is a possible D gene (6 bases). The V gene lost 6 bases and the J gene lost 4 bases, with 12 bases spanning the gap. This CDR3 region has 13 residues. The germline V gene encodes CDR1 MNHNY and CDR2 SVGAGI (reference sequence). CDR3 region: CASRSRGGTEAFF. The CDR3 DNA is TGTGCCAGCAGAAGCAGGGGAGGCACTGAAGCTTTCTTT.

V is TRBV7-2 and J is TRBJ2-7; the D is unclear. There are 13 residues in the CDR3. Looked up from germline, CDR1 is SGHTA and CDR2 is FQGNSA. The germline V and J ends were trimmed by 2 bases and 0 bases, with 5 bases remaining between them. CDR3 amino acids: CASSLHSSYEQYV. The CDR3 DNA follows: TGTGCCAGCAGCTTACACAGCTCCTACGAGCAGTACGTC.

A few counts support this clonotype. The chain employs TRBV14 and TRBJ2-3; possibly TRBD1 for D (5 bases). CDR1 is SGHDN and CDR2 is FVKESK in the germline V gene. This CDR3 has 15 amino acids. Trimming shortened V by 4 bases and J by 3 bases, and 14 bases separated the two germline ends. CDR3: CASSPIGGATDTQYF. The CDR3 nucleotides are TGTGCCAGCAGCCCAATCGGTGGGGCGACAGATACGCAGTATTTT.

The chain employs TRBV4-3 and TRBJ1-5; D is undetermined. Germline V gene lookup returns CDR1 LGHNA and CDR2 YSLEER. CDR3 length: 17 residues. The ends were cut back, 0 bases at V and 6 bases at J, with 18 bases in the middle. This CDR3 is CASSQDAGTYSAQPQHF. The CDR3 nucleotides are TGCGCCAGCAGCCAAGATGCGGGCACCTATTCTGCTCAGCCCCAGCATTTT.

In its sample, this clonotype was seen a few times. The rearrangement joins TRBV7-3 to TRBJ1-2, with 8 positions matching TRBD1. This CDR3 is 14 amino acids long. Losses at the gene ends were 5 bases for V and 5 bases for J; bases not matched to a gene: 7. Per germline, CDR1 SGHTA and CDR2 FQGTGA. CDR3 residues: CASSSGTGRYGYTF. CDR3 nucleotide sequence: TGTGCCAGCAGCAGCGGGACAGGCCGGTATGGCTACACCTTC.

The chain employs TRBV10-3 and TRBJ2-7; TRBD2 aligns across 7 bases. With 0 bases clipped from V and 9 bases from J, the junction kept 11 bases outside the gene matches. Germline V gene data show CDR1 as ENHRY and CDR2 as SYGVKD. The CDR3 runs to 15 residues. CDR3 residues: CAISESRQATGGQYF. CDR3 nucleotide sequence: TGTGCCATCAGTGAGTCTCGGCAGGCAACGGGGGGGCAGTACTTC.

The chain is built from TRBV6-1 and TRBJ1-5, with D possibly being TRBD1 (6 bases). CDR1 MNHNS and CDR2 SASEGT come from the germline V gene. Trimming took off 6 bases at V and 3 bases at J, with 12 bases between the two ends. The CDR3 consists of 14 residues. CDR3 bases: TGTGCCAGCAGCGCTGGACAGTTCAATCAGCCCCAGCATTTT. It codes for CASSAGQFNQPQHF.

This clonotype appeared a few times. The chain couples TRBV4-1 to TRBJ1-2; no reliable D call. This CDR3 is built from 14 residues. V lost 0 bases to trimming and J lost 7 bases, with 12 bases between them. Per germline, CDR1 MGHRA and CDR2 YSYEKL. The CDR3 region has the DNA TGCGCCAGCAGCCAAGATGAGAAGGGATTTGGCTACACCTTC. Translation gives CASSQDEKGFGYTF.

This clonotype was detected only a few times. The gene calls are TRBV5-1 and TRBJ2-2; D might be TRBD1 or TRBD2, each matching 5 bases. The germline V gene encodes CDR1 SGHRS and CDR2 YFSETQ. The CDR3 has 15 residues. Trimming removed 5 bases from V and 2 bases from J, with 13 bases in between. CDR3 residues: CASRSGAHNTGELFF. In nucleotides, the CDR3 is TGCGCCAGCAGGTCCGGGGCCCACAACACCGGGGAGCTGTTTTTT.